A single sample gave rise to the 20 T cell receptor beta chains below, sequenced in a study of cytomegalovirus exposure and HLA in healthy donors. The study ran its PCR with 60 Vbeta and 13 Jbeta primers. Some clones are missing from TCRdb's copy, which holds only in-frame ones; the method was immunoSEQ multiplex PCR. The sample has roughly 160,000 clones; 75% are singletons. Specimen: PBMCs. Source of these receptors: a woman between 40 and 55 years old in good health and CMV-seropositive.

The chain recombines TRBV19 with TRBJ2-2, with D possibly matching TRBD1 (6 bases). The germline V gene has CDR1 LNHDA and CDR2 SQIVND (reference sequence). CDR3 length: 15 amino acids. The germline V and J ends were trimmed by 1 base and 7 bases, with 13 bases remaining between them. The CDR3 DNA sequence: TGTGCCAGTAGTATAGCAGGGGCGTACAACGGGGAGCTGTTTTTT. Protein sequence: CASSIAGAYNGELFF.

The rearrangement links TRBV7-9 to TRBJ1-1, with TRBD1 identical over 7 bases. The junction had 8 bases not matched to a gene; V was cut back by 4 bases and J by 6 bases. Germline CDR1 and CDR2: SEHNR and FQNEAQ (reference sequence). CDR3 length equals 14 residues. The CDR3 nucleotides are TGTGCCAGCAGCTCCCGGGACAGCGACTCTGAAGCTTTCTTT. It translates to CASSSRDSDSEAFF.

This chain links TRBV18 with TRBJ2-2, with D tentatively TRBD1 (6 bases). The CDR3 is 15 residues long. CDR1 and CDR2 from the germline V gene are KGHSH and LQKENI. The V end was cut by 4 bases, the J end by 0 bases, with 9 bases between. The CDR3 spells CASSLTGTNTGELFF. In DNA form, the CDR3 reads TGTGCCAGCTCACTCACAGGGACGAACACCGGGGAGCTGTTTTTT.

The CDR3 DNA reads as TGCGCCAGCAGACATTATAGCGGGAACAATGAGCAGTTCTTC. Its protein is CASRHYSGNNEQFF. The rearrangement joins TRBV5-1 to TRBJ2-1, with 8 bases identical to TRBD2. The CDR3 contains 14 residues. V shed 5 bases, J shed 5 bases, and the junction held 6 bases outside the gene matches. Germline loops: CDR1 SGHRS, CDR2 YFSETQ.

This clone was counted once. This rearrangement joins TRBV10-3 to TRBJ2-3, with D hard to call. V gave up 3 bases and J gave up 2 bases, with 9 bases separating them. Germline CDR1 and CDR2: ENHRY and SYGVKD. This CDR3 has 14 residues. DNA for the CDR3: TGTGCCATCAGTGACGACATCAACACAGATACGCAGTATTTT. Encoded protein: CAISDDINTDTQYF.

This clone showed up many times. The chain couples TRBV5-6 to TRBJ2-2; 7 bases map to TRBD2. This CDR3 comprises 18 residues. Germline CDR1 is SGHDT and CDR2 is YYEEEE. The V and J ends lost 4 bases and 3 bases, in that order; junction bases with no gene match: 15. CDR3: CASSLPGDAGDHTGELFF. CDR3 in DNA: TGTGCCAGCAGCCTGCCCGGGGATGCGGGAGATCACACCGGGGAGCTGTTTTTT. The full variable domain, in which reference TRBV5-6 and TRBJ2-2 provide the parts outside the CDR3, is DAGVTQSPTHLIKTRGQQVTLRCSPKSGHDTVSWYQQALGQGPQFIFQYYEEEERQRGNFPDRFSGHQFPNYSSELNVNALLLGDSALYLCASSLPGDAGDHTGELFFGEGSRLTVL.

The chain is built from TRBV6-1 and TRBJ1-1, with D possibly being TRBD1 (5 bases). Germline-derived CDR1 and CDR2 are MNHNS and SASEGT. CDR3 size: 14 residues. The ends were cut back, 7 bases at V and 4 bases at J, with 16 bases in the middle. Written as DNA, the CDR3 is TGTGCCAGCATCGAGTCGTCGGGGGGCACTGAAGCTTTCTTT. Translation: CASIESSGGTEAFF.

The CDR3 coding sequence is TGTGCCAGCAGCTTAGGTCAGGGGGCGTACAATGAGCAGTTCTTC. It yields the protein CASSLGQGAYNEQFF. V and J are TRBV7-9 and TRBJ2-1; 8 bases agree with TRBD1. V trimming: 1 base; J trimming: 4 bases; junction bases outside the gene matches: 3. This CDR3 comprises 15 residues. The V gene's germline CDR1 is SEHNR and CDR2 FQNEAQ (reference sequence). Full variable domain (remainder filled in from reference TRBV7-9 and TRBJ2-1): DTGVSQNPRHKITKRGQNVTFRCDPISEHNRLYWYRQTLGQGPEFLTYFQNEAQLEKSRLLSDRFSAERPKGSFSTLEIQRTEQGDSAMYLCASSLGQGAYNEQFFGPGTRLTVL.

The chain has TRBV21-1 and TRBJ2-1; the D call of TRBD1 is as the table states it, not checked on the DNA. TRBV21-1 is tagged as a pseudogene. The CDR3 runs to 20 residues. The CDR3 spells CASSKDRARVPTFSYNEQFF. The CDR3, as DNA: TGTGCCAGCAGCAAAGATAGGGCCAGGGTGCCAACCTTCTCCTACAATGAGCAGTTCTTC.

CDR3 DNA sequence: TGTGCCAGCAGTGAAATAAATCAGCCCCAGCATTTT. Translating it yields CASSEINQPQHF. This chain connects TRBV2 to TRBJ1-5; D unclear. The V gene's germline CDR1 is SNHLY and CDR2 FYNNEI. V lost 2 bases and J 4 bases, leaving 3 bases between the germline ends. The CDR3 length is 12 residues.

This sequence joins TRBV9 and TRBJ2-7; 10 positions match TRBD2. The V segment lost 2 bases and the J segment 0 bases; nucleotides outside the gene matches: 2. The CDR3 is made up of 15 amino acids. Per the germline V gene, CDR1 is SGDLS and CDR2 is YYNGEE. The CDR3 sequence: CASSVSGRASYEQYF. CDR3 DNA sequence: TGTGCCAGCAGCGTCAGCGGGAGGGCCTCCTACGAGCAGTACTTC.

This chain uses TRBV7-8 with TRBJ1-1; a weak D match, TRBD1 (6 bases). The germline V gene has CDR1 SGHVS and CDR2 FQNEAQ. The length of the CDR3 is 15 residues. Trimming stripped 2 bases from V and 4 bases from J, with 14 bases between. CDR3 region: CASSLRREGGTEAFF. The CDR3 DNA reads as TGTGCCAGCAGCTTAAGGCGAGAAGGGGGCACTGAAGCTTTCTTT.

The chain is built from TRBV7-2 and TRBJ2-5; 13 bases map to TRBD2. The DNA matches TRBJ2-7 better at its end, which makes the J call doubtful. Germline V lookup: CDR1 SGHTA, CDR2 FQGNSA. This CDR3 contains 17 residues. CDR3 region: CASSSILAGGVGYEQYF. CDR3 DNA: TGTGCCAGCAGCTCGATACTAGCGGGGGGGGTGGGGTACGAGCAGTACTTC.

CDR3: CASSGYYEQYF. CDR3 in DNA: TGTGCCAGCAGTGGTTACTACGAGCAGTACTTC. This sequence joins TRBV2 and TRBJ2-7; no firm D call. CDR1 is SNHLY, CDR2 FYNNEI, per germline. Trimming cost V 4 bases and J 3 bases, with 4 bases left between them. The CDR3 extends over 11 amino acids. The full variable domain, its missing parts supplied by reference TRBV2 and TRBJ2-7, is EPEVTQTPSHQVTQMGQEVILRCVPISNHLYFYWYRQILGQKVEFLVSFYNNEISEKSEIFDDQFSVERPDGSNFTLKIRSTKLEDSAMYFCASSGYYEQYFGPGTRLTVT.

The V gene is TRBV9, the J gene TRBJ1-4; 10 bases map to TRBD1. This CDR3 is 17 amino acids long. Trimming cost V 7 bases and J 3 bases; bases outside gene matches: 12. Looked up from germline, CDR1 is SGDLS and CDR2 is YYNGEE. The CDR3 region is CASAPGTGVRANEKLFF. The CDR3, as DNA: TGTGCCAGCGCACCCGGGACAGGGGTGAGAGCTAATGAAAAACTGTTTTTT.

This chain uses TRBV5-4 with TRBJ2-5, with TRBD2 as a possible D gene (7 bases). Germline CDR1 is SGHNT and CDR2 is YYREEE (reference sequence). The germline V and J ends were trimmed by 1 base and 5 bases, with 15 bases remaining between them. CDR3 size: 15 residues. CDR3 residues: CASSLRGEGGETQYF. The CDR3 DNA follows: TGTGCCAGCAGCTTGAGGGGGGAGGGAGGGGAGACCCAGTACTTC.

The chain is built from TRBV18 and TRBJ2-3, with 7 bases identical to TRBD2. Looked up from germline, CDR1 is KGHSH and CDR2 is LQKENI. CDR3 length: 15 amino acids. V trimming: 3 bases; J trimming: 1 base; junction bases outside the gene matches: 4. The DNA for the CDR3 is TGTGCCAGCTCACCTCTCCGGGGGGGCACAGATACGCAGTATTTT. It codes for CASSPLRGGTDTQYF. Variable domain in full (rest from reference TRBV18 and TRBJ2-3): NAGVMQNPRHLVRRRGQEARLRCSPMKGHSHVYWYRQLPEEGLKFMVYLQKENIIDESGMPKERFSAEFPKEGPSILRIQQVVRGDSAAYFCASSPLRGGTDTQYFGPGTRLTVL.

This clone was detected only a few times. The gene calls are TRBV11-2 and TRBJ2-7, with 8 bases aligning to TRBD1. V shed 5 bases, J shed 3 bases, and the junction held 6 bases outside the gene matches. The CDR3 consists of 14 residues. From germline, CDR1 is SGHAT and CDR2 FQNNGV. The CDR3 sequence is CASSIGQGNYEQYF. The CDR3 DNA reads as TGTGCCAGCAGCATCGGACAGGGAAACTACGAGCAGTACTTC.

The chain combines TRBV9 with TRBJ2-1, with 9 bases that match TRBD2. Per germline, CDR1 SGDLS and CDR2 YYNGEE. J gave up 8 bases and V 3 bases, and 3 bases lay outside the gene matches. This CDR3 has 13 amino acids. The CDR3 loop reads CASSAGTSYEQFF. CDR3 DNA sequence: TGTGCCAGCAGCGCCGGGACTAGCTATGAGCAGTTCTTC.

The CDR3, as DNA: TGTGCCAGCAGTTACCGATACGGGAACTATGGCTACACCTTC. Its translation: CASSYRYGNYGYTF. The rearrangement joins TRBV6-5 to TRBJ1-2; D is unclear. CDR3 size: 14 residues. The V end lost 2 bases, the J end lost 2 bases, and 9 bases lay between the germline ends. Per germline, CDR1 MNHEY and CDR2 SVGAGI.